This TCR beta chain was recovered during a study of T cell responses to AZD1222 COVID-19 vaccine. The V end lost 4 bases, the J end lost 2 bases, and 2 bases lay between the germline ends. This CDR3 has 11 residues. Study results and caveats: The study sampled repertoires only after the peak T cell response. Donors were chiefly white British, with a greater number of females, and clonal diversity was perhaps underestimated.

The study pooled second doses at about 4 or about 12 weeks. This clone was observed a single time. What it recognizes is unknown. This sample also contains other DNA sequences that code for the same CDR3. Produced via immunoSEQ multiplex PCR; TCRdb's table is partial and in-frame only. Found here are about 140,000 clones, roughly 92% of them singletons; the top ten hold 1% to 1.5%. This chain connects TRBV12-3 or TRBV12-4 to TRBJ1-1; D ambiguous. Material: peripheral blood, obtained 28 days after the second AZD1222 dose. This receptor was identified in an adult who received the AZD1222 COVID-19 vaccine. The CDR3 DNA reads TGTGCCAGCAGTTCCAACACTGAAGCTTTCTTT. Protein: CASSSNTEAFF.